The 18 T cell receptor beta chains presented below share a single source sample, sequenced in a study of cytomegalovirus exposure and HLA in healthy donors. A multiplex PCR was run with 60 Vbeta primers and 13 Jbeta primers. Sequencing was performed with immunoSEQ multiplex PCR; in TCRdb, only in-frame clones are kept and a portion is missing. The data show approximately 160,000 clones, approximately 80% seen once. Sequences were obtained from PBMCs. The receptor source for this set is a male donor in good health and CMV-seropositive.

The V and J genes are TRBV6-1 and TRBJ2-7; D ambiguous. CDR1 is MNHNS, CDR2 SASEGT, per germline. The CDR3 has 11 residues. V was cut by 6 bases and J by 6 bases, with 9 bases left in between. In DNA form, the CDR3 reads TGTGCCAGCAGACAATCAGGCGAGCAGTACTTC. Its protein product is CASRQSGEQYF.

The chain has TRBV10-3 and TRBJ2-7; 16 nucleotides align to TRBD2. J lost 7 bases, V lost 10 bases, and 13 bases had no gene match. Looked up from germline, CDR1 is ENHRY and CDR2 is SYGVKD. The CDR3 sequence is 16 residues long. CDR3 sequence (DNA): TGTGCCACAGGTTCCGGGACTAGCGGGGGGGCCCAAGAGCAGTACTTC. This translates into CATGSGTSGGAQEQYF.

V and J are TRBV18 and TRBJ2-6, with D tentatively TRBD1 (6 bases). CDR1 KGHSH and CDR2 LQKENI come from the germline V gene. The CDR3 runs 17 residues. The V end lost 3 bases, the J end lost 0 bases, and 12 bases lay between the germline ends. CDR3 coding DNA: TGTGCCAGCTCACCCCAGGGGTCTAGCTCTGGGGCCAACGTCCTGACTTTC. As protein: CASSPQGSSSGANVLTF. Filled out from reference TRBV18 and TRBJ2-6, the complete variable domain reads NAGVMQNPRHLVRRRGQEARLRCSPMKGHSHVYWYRQLPEEGLKFMVYLQKENIIDESGMPKERFSAEFPKEGPSILRIQQVVRGDSAAYFCASSPQGSSSGANVLTFGAGSRLTVL.

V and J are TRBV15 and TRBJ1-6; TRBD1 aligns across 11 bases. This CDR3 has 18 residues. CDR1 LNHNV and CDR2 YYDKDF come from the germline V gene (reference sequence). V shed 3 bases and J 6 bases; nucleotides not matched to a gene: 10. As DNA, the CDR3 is TGTGCCACCAGCAGCCGCTACGCAGGGACAGGGGGTAATTCACCCCTCCACTTT. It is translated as CATSSRYAGTGGNSPLHF.

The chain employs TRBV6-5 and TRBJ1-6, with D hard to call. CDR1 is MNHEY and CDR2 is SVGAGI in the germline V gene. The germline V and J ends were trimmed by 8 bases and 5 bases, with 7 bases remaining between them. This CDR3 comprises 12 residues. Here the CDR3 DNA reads TGTGCCAGCTCGGGGAATAATTCACCCCTCCACTTT. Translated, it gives CASSGNNSPLHF.

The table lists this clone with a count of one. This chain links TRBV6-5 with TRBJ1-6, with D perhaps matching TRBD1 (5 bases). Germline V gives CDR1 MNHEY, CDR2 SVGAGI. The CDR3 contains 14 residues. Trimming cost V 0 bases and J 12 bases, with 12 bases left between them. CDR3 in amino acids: CASSYSGQGLPLHF. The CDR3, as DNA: TGTGCCAGCAGTTACTCGGGTCAGGGATTACCCCTCCACTTT.

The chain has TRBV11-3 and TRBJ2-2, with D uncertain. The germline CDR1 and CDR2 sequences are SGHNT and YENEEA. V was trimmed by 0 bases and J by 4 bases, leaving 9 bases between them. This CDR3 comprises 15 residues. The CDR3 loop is CASSLDGQSTGELFF. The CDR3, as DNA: TGTGCCAGCAGCTTAGATGGGCAGTCCACCGGGGAGCTGTTTTTT.

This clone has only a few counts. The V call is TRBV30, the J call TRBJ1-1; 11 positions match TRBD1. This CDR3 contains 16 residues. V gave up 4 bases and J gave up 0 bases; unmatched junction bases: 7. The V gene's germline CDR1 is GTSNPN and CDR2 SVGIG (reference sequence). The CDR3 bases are TGTGCCTGGATTCCGGGACAGGGGGGGATGAACACTGAAGCTTTCTTT. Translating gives CAWIPGQGGMNTEAFF.

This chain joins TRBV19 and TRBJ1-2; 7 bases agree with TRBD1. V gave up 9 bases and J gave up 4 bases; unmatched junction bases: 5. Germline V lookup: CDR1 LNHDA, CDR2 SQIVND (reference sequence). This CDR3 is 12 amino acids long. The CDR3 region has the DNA TGTGCCAGCAGGACAGGCACCTATGGCTACACCTTC. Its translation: CASRTGTYGYTF.

The CDR3 sequence: CAWGVAGEGETQYF. In DNA form, the CDR3 reads TGTGCCTGGGGGGTAGCGGGGGAAGGAGAGACCCAGTACTTC. V gene TRBV30 combines with J gene TRBJ2-5, with 9 bases that match TRBD2. CDR3 length: 14 residues. The germline gives CDR1 GTSNPN, CDR2 SVGIG (reference sequence). Trimming took 5 bases from V and 4 from J; bases not matched to a gene: 8.

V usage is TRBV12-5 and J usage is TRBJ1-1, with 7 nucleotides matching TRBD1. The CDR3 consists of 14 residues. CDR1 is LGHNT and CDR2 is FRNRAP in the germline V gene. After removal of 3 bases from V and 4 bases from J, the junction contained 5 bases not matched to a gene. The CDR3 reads CASGLSGQSTEAFF. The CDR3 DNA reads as TGTGCTAGTGGTTTATCGGGACAGAGCACTGAAGCTTTCTTT. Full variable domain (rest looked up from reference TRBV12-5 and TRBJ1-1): DARVTQTPRHKVTEMGQEVTMRCQPILGHNTVFWYRQTMMQGLELLAYFRNRAPLDDSGMPKDRFSAEMPDATLATLKIQPSEPRDSAVYFCASGLSGQSTEAFFGQGTRLTVV.

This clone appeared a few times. This CDR3 is CASSPWAGALQETQYF. Written as DNA, the CDR3 is TGTGCCAGCTCACCCTGGGCGGGGGCTCTCCAAGAGACCCAGTACTTC. The V gene is TRBV18, the J gene TRBJ2-5, with D possibly TRBD2 on 7 matching bases. Germline V lookup: CDR1 KGHSH, CDR2 LQKENI. CDR3 size: 16 residues. V was pared by 3 bases and J by 1 base, with 15 bases between.

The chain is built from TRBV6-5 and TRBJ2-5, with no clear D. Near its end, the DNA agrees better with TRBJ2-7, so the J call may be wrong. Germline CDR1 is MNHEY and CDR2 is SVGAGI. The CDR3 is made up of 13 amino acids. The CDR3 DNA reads TGTGCCAGCAGTAGCGTTTCCCCCTACGAGCAGTACTTC. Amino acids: CASSSVSPYEQYF.

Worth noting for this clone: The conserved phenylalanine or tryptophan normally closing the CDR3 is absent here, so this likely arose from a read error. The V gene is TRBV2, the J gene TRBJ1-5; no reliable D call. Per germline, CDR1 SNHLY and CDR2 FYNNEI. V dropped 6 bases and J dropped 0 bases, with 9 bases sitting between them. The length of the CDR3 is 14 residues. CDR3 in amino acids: CASRGGSSNQPQHS. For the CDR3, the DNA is TGTGCCAGCAGAGGAGGGTCTAGCAATCAGCCCCAGCATTCT.

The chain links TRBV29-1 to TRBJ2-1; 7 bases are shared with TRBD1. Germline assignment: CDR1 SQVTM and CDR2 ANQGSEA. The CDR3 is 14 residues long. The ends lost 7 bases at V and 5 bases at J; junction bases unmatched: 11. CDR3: CSGRGGVRNNEQFF. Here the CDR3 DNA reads TGCAGCGGGAGAGGGGGCGTGAGGAACAATGAGCAGTTCTTC.

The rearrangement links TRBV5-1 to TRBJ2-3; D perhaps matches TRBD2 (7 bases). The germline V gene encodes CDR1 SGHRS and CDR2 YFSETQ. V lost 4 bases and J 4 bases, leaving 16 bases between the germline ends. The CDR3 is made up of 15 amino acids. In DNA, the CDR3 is TGCGCCAGCAGCCCTAGGGGAGGGGGGGCAGATACGCAGTATTTT. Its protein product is CASSPRGGGADTQYF.

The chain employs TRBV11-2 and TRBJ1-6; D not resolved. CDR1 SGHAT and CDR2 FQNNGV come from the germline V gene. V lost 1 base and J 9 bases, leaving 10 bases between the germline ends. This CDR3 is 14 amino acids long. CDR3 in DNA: TGTGCCAGCAGCTTAGCCGGGGTCGCTTCACCCCTCCACTTT. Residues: CASSLAGVASPLHF.

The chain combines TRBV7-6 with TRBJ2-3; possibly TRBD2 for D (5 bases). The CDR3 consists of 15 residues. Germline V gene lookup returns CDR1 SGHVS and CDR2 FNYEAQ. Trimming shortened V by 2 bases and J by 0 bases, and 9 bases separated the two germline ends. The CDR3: CASSLLALSTDTQYF. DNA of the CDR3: TGTGCCAGCAGCTTACTAGCTCTGAGCACAGATACGCAGTATTTT.